This T cell receptor beta chain came from a study of CD8 T cells in ankylosing spondylitis. Points from the study as a whole: With a CD8+ phenotype, disease-linked clones were relatively rare in peripheral blood. In reactive arthritis synovial fluid and blood, some motif variants had been reported before. Ankylosing spondylitis blood seemed to carry a telltale TCR beta motif made of several highly homologous variants. Enrichment of disease-linked clones was reportedly significant in matched ankylosing spondylitis synovial fluid.

The sample holds many counts of this clonotype. Its antigen remains unidentified. Preparation of TCR beta libraries was done by quantitative 5'-RACE with molecular barcodes. Using its own MiXCR run on the 5' RACE reads, TCRdb lists one record per CDR3 protein. The table shows approximately 520,000 distinct CDR3 sequences, with over 4% occurring only once. Trimming removed 1 base at V and 4 bases at J, with 8 bases between. This CDR3 is built from 13 residues. Germline-derived CDR1 and CDR2 are MNHEY and SVGEGT. The source material was blood, either unsorted or a sorted T cell fraction (not recorded which). This TCR was recovered from a male donor with ankylosing spondylitis. This rearrangement joins TRBV6-2 or TRBV6-3 to TRBJ2-7, with D tentatively TRBD2 (6 bases). The CDR3 loop is CASSYFGGYEQYF. The CDR3 nucleotides read TGTGCCAGCAGTTACTTTGGAGGGTACGAGCAGTACTTC.